A selection of T cell receptor beta chains follows, all from one sample in a study of T cell responses to AZD1222 COVID-19 vaccine. Assay used: immunoSEQ multiplex PCR; TCRdb lists only in-frame clones, some missing. The top ten hold 8.4% of the sample, which has 90,000 to 150,000 clones, approximately 90% seen once. This material consisted of peripheral blood, taken on day 0 of AZD1222 vaccination. The receptor set was obtained from an adult in good health. Both conserved end residues are part of each CDR3. The D gene is left open where the match is weak. Not every row has a clone size; where given, it reads once, few, many or a size class.

clone size	D gene	V gene	J gene	CDR3 DNA	CDR3 protein
.	.	TRBV7-3	TRBJ2-1	TGTGCCAGCAGCTTAACGGGACAGCGGGGGTCCCACAATGAGCAGTTCTTC	CASSLTGQRGSHNEQFF
.	TRBD1	TRBV9	TRBJ1-4	TGTGCCAGCAGCTTACAGGGACAGGGCGAAAAACTGTTTTTT	CASSLQGQGEKLFF
.	.	TRBV4-2	TRBJ2-1	TGTGCCAGCAGCACTCGGACTCAAAACAATGAGCAGTTCTTC	CASSTRTQNNEQFF
.	TRBD2	TRBV18	TRBJ2-3	TGTGCCAGCTCATCACTAGCGGAGACAGATACGCAGTATTTT	CASSSLAETDTQYF
.	.	TRBV5-5	TRBJ1-6	TGTGCCAGCAGCTTGGCAAGCCTCGCTGGGGATTCACCCCTCCACTTT	CASSLASLAGDSPLHF
.	.	TRBV30	TRBJ2-7	TGTGCCTGGAGTAGTGGACTGGGAAACGAGCAGTACTTC	CAWSSGLGNEQYF
.	.	TRBV5-8	TRBJ1-5	TGTGCCAGCAGCCCCCGAGGTCAGCCCCAGCATTTT	CASSPRGQPQHF
few	TRBD1	TRBV5-6	TRBJ1-1	TGTGCCAGCAGCTTGGGGCCGTACCGGGACAGGTCGCGTTATAGGACTTTCTTT	CASSLGPYRDRSRYRTFF
.	.	TRBV9	TRBJ1-6	TGTGCCAGCAGCTCCCCCCGCGGGGGGGCCTATAATTCACCCCTCCACTTT	CASSSPRGGAYNSPLHF
.	.	TRBV18	TRBJ2-6	TGTGCCAGCTCACCACAGGCAGGGGCATCCGGGGCCAACGTCCTGACTTTC	CASSPQAGASGANVLTF
.	.	TRBV2	TRBJ2-7	TGTGCCAGTTCCGACAACTACGAGCAGTACTTC	CASSDNYEQYF
.	TRBD1	TRBV5-8	TRBJ2-3	TGTGCCAGCAGCCCCGGACAGGGGAAGTATTTT	CASSPGQGKYF
.	TRBD2	TRBV5-1	TRBJ2-3	TGCGCCAGCAGCTTGGCCGGTACTAGCGGGTCGGTGGGAAGCACAGATACGCAGTATTTT	CASSLAGTSGSVGSTDTQYF
.	TRBD2	TRBV27	TRBJ2-7	TGTGCCAGCAGCCCCGGACTAGCTGTGCAGTACTTC	CASSPGLAVQYF
.	.	TRBV9	TRBJ1-3	TGTGCCAGCAGCGCGTATTACTCTGGAAACACCATATATTTT	CASSAYYSGNTIYF
.	.	TRBV9	TRBJ2-3	TGTGCCAGCAGCGTAGCAGGGTCCACAGATACGCAGTATTTT	CASSVAGSTDTQYF
.	TRBD1	TRBV19	TRBJ1-5	TGTGCCAGTAGTATAGAGAGGACAGGGTATCAGCCCCAGCATTTT	CASSIERTGYQPQHF
.	TRBD2	TRBV10-3	TRBJ2-1	TGTGCCATCAGTGAGCCGTCTAACAGCGGGAGTTACAATGAGCAGTTCTTC	CAISEPSNSGSYNEQFF
.	.	TRBV28	TRBJ2-3	TGTGCCAGCAGTGGACAGCATAGCACAGATACGCAGTATTTT	CASSGQHSTDTQYF
few	TRBD1	TRBV9	TRBJ2-5	TGTGCCAGCAGCGAGACAGGGGGGACCCAGTACTTC	CASSETGGTQYF
.	.	TRBV9	TRBJ1-2	TGTGCCAGCAGCCCCTTTAGCTATGGCTACACCTTC	CASSPFSYGYTF
.	.	TRBV2	TRBJ1-2	TGTGCCAGCAGTGAGAGGGCATATGGCTACACCTTC	CASSERAYGYTF
.	.	TRBV5-1	TRBJ2-5	TGCGCCAGCACCAATCAAGGCCAAGAGACCCAGTACTTC	CASTNQGQETQYF
once	.	TRBV10-3	TRBJ1-5	TGTGCCATCAGTGAATCGAGGAATCAGCCCCAGCATTTT	CAISESRNQPQHF